These T cell receptor beta chains were read from a single sample in a study of beta chain features in type 1 diabetes. Data came from immunoSEQ multiplex PCR; TCRdb stores just in-frame clones and leaves some out. The top ten clones hold over 2% of a sample with 30,000 to 40,000 clones, 64% of them seen once. The sequenced sample was Tregs from blood. These TCRs come from a woman aged 25 to 39 in good health. Each CDR3 is given with its conserved first and last residue. The D gene is left open where the match is weak. For some rows the clone size is stated as once, few or many, or as a class when expanded; others skip it.

TRBV12-1	TRBJ2-3	NA	once	CASSFRVLPPTDTQYF	TGTGCCAGCAGCTTTCGAGTACTCCCCCCCACAGATACGCAGTATTTT
TRBV7-3	TRBJ2-7	TRBD1	NA	CASSLTGTVSSEQYF	TGTGCCAGCAGCTTAACAGGGACAGTTTCTTCCGAGCAGTACTTC
TRBV14	TRBJ2-1	TRBD2	NA	CATRTSWGPNEQFF	TGTGCCACTAGGACTAGCTGGGGCCCCAATGAGCAGTTCTTC
TRBV19	TRBJ2-1	NA	NA	CASSIRREYNEQFF	TGTGCCAGTAGTATACGGCGGGAATACAATGAGCAGTTCTTC
TRBV28	TRBJ2-1	TRBD1	NA	CASRSTGALIFYYNEQFF	TGTGCCAGCAGGTCGACAGGGGCGTTAATTTTTTACTACAATGAGCAGTTCTTC
TRBV29-1	TRBJ2-1	TRBD2	NA	CSVGILAQSSKFF	TGCAGCGTTGGAATACTAGCGCAATCGTCTAAGTTCTTC
TRBV5-1	TRBJ1-2	TRBD1	few	CASSFGTGLGYTF	TGCGCCAGCAGCTTCGGGACAGGGCTGGGCTACACCTTC
TRBV6-5	TRBJ2-7	NA	NA	CASSYHLGTYEQYF	TGTGCCAGCAGTTACCACCTCGGGACCTACGAGCAGTACTTC
TRBV18	TRBJ2-1	TRBD1	few	CASSPSLFGTGTYNEQFF	TGTGCCAGCTCACCGTCATTATTCGGGACAGGGACCTACAATGAGCAGTTCTTC
TRBV27	TRBJ2-7	NA	NA	CATRGQSSYEQYF	TGTGCCACCCGAGGACAGAGCTCCTACGAGCAGTACTTC
TRBV6-5	TRBJ2-3	NA	NA	CASGAYTDTQYF	TGTGCCAGCGGGGCCTACACAGATACGCAGTATTTT
TRBV5-4	TRBJ2-1	TRBD1	NA	CASSLTGGSYNEQFF	TGTGCCAGCAGCTTGACAGGGGGTTCCTACAATGAGCAGTTCTTC
TRBV4-3	TRBJ2-2	NA	few	CASSQDQTGELFF	TGCGCCAGCAGCCAAGATCAAACCGGGGAGCTGTTTTTT
TRBV6-5	TRBJ2-7	TRBD1	NA	CATRTGVYEQYF	TGTGCAACCCGGACAGGCGTCTACGAGCAGTACTTC
TRBV14	TRBJ2-7	TRBD2	NA	CASSQYSGTYEQYF	TGTGCCAGCAGCCAATACAGCGGGACGTACGAGCAGTACTTC
TRBV7-2	TRBJ2-7	TRBD1	NA	CASSLGGTGKGQYF	TGTGCCAGCAGCTTAGGAGGGACAGGGAAAGGGCAGTACTTC
TRBV5-6	TRBJ2-3	TRBD1	NA	CASSGRRAGGSADTQYF	TGTGCCAGCAGCGGGCGTAGAGCAGGGGGCTCTGCAGATACGCAGTATTTT
TRBV11-2	TRBJ2-7	TRBD2	NA	CASSPLGRERGTGYEQYF	TGTGCCAGCAGCCCCCTGGGGCGGGAGAGGGGTACGGGCTACGAGCAGTACTTC
TRBV7-2	TRBJ2-1	TRBD2	once	CASSLAPLAGASRAQFF	TGTGCCAGCAGCTTAGCCCCACTAGCGGGAGCCTCCAGAGCGCAGTTCTTC
TRBV30	TRBJ2-1	TRBD2	few	CAWSVGVAGHNEQFF	TGTGCCTGGAGTGTAGGTGTAGCGGGACATAATGAGCAGTTCTTC
TRBV19	TRBJ2-2	TRBD2	NA	CASSRTSGFTGELFF	TGTGCCAGTAGCAGGACTAGCGGGTTTACCGGGGAGCTGTTTTTT
TRBV29-1	TRBJ2-2	NA	NA	CSVFSPKGELFF	TGCAGCGTTTTTTCCCCAAAAGGGGAGCTGTTTTTT
TRBV11-2	TRBJ2-2	NA	few	CASTRTNRGGELFF	TGTGCCAGCACCAGGACTAACCGGGGCGGGGAGCTGTTTTTT
TRBV6-1	TRBJ1-4	NA	NA	CASSEGTANEKLFF	TGTGCCAGCAGTGAAGGGACAGCTAATGAAAAACTGTTTTTT
TRBV29-1	TRBJ1-1	TRBD1	NA	CSAATGGAGNTEAFF	TGCAGCGCCGCAACAGGGGGCGCAGGGAACACTGAAGCTTTCTTT